These 24 T cell receptor beta chains originate from one sample sequenced in a study of long-term antiretroviral therapy in people with HIV. The assay used was immunoSEQ (version v3.0), run at survey level. The table came from immunoSEQ multiplex PCR; TCRdb's copy has only in-frame clones and leaves some out. The table includes about 8,600 clones, around 79% detected once. Source: unsorted PBMCs, taken 0.6 years before starting antiretroviral therapy. These receptors all come from a man in his forties with HIV.

The V gene is TRBV10-1, the J gene TRBJ2-7; 7 positions agree with TRBD1. Trimming took 4 bases from V and 3 from J; bases not matched to a gene: 12. The CDR3 totals 16 residues. Per germline, CDR1 WNHNN and CDR2 SYGVQD (reference sequence). The CDR3: CASSGYGRTGLYEQYF. The DNA for the CDR3 is TGCGCCAGCAGTGGATATGGCAGGACAGGCCTCTACGAGCAGTACTTC.

V is TRBV29-1 and J is TRBJ2-1; D gene uncertain. The CDR3 is made up of 10 amino acids. Germline V gene data show CDR1 as SQVTM and CDR2 as ANQGSEA. With 3 bases removed from V and 10 bases from J, the gap between germline ends came to 7 bases. Here the CDR3 DNA reads TGCAGCGTTGATGTAAACGAGCAGTTCTTC. As protein: CSVDVNEQFF.

The chain recombines TRBV19 with TRBJ2-7; perhaps D is TRBD1 or TRBD2 (5 bases each). Germline CDR1 reads LNHDA; CDR2 reads SQIVND (reference sequence). The CDR3 is 12 residues long. The V end lost 5 bases, the J end lost 2 bases, and 7 bases lay between the germline ends. The CDR3 is CASSGGPYEQYF. Written as DNA, the CDR3 is TGTGCCAGTAGTGGGGGTCCCTACGAGCAGTACTTC.

The chain is built from TRBV27 and TRBJ2-3; D is perhaps TRBD1 or TRBD2 (5 bases each). The germline gives CDR1 MNHEY, CDR2 SMNVEV (reference sequence). CDR3 length equals 14 residues. Trimming stripped 3 bases from V and 4 bases from J, with 11 bases between. DNA of the CDR3: TGTGCCAGCAGTTTCAGGGACGGGGCAGATACGCAGTATTTT. Its translation is CASSFRDGADTQYF.

The gene calls are TRBV19 and TRBJ1-1; 7 bases fit TRBD1. The trim removed 4 bases at V and 5 bases at J, leaving 4 bases unmatched. Germline CDR1 is LNHDA and CDR2 is SQIVND (reference sequence). The CDR3 covers 13 residues. DNA for the CDR3: TGTGCCAGTAGTAATAGGGGGCTTACTGAAGCTTTCTTT. Translating gives CASSNRGLTEAFF.

The rearrangement joins TRBV6-6 to TRBJ1-2, with D possibly matching TRBD1 (5 bases). CDR3 size: 14 residues. Germline V CDR1 and CDR2: MNHNY, SVGAGI (reference sequence). V dropped 2 bases and J dropped 8 bases, with 15 bases sitting between them. CDR3 sequence reads: CASSYQSGREGYTF. Written as DNA, the CDR3 is TGTGCCAGCAGTTACCAGTCGGGACGAGAGGGCTACACCTTC.

The chain recombines TRBV29-1 with TRBJ1-1; 7 bases agree with TRBD1. V was clipped by 4 bases and J by 3 bases; unmatched bases: 5. Germline V gene sequence: CDR1 SQVTM, CDR2 ANQGSEA. This CDR3 contains 13 residues. CDR3 bases: TGCAGCGTTGTAAGGGGGCGGGACACTGAAGCTTTCTTT. Residues: CSVVRGRDTEAFF. Based on the CDR3 plus reference TRBV29-1 and TRBJ1-1, the full variable domain is SAVISQKPSRDICQRGTSLTIQCQVDSQVTMMFWYRQQPGQSLTLIATANQGSEATYESGFVIDKFPISRPNLTFSTLTVSNMSPEDSSIYLCSVVRGRDTEAFFGQGTRLTVV.

Only one count was recorded for this clone. This chain uses TRBV19 with TRBJ1-1; TRBD1 might be the D (6 bases). Germline CDR1 and CDR2: LNHDA and SQIVND (reference sequence). There are 15 residues in the CDR3. V was trimmed by 7 bases and J by 3 bases, leaving 18 bases between them. The CDR3 region is CASTWTVAGDTEAFF. As DNA, the CDR3 is TGTGCCAGTACATGGACAGTCGCGGGGGACACTGAAGCTTTCTTT.

This rearrangement joins TRBV5-4 to TRBJ2-2; the match to TRBD1 covers 10 bases. Germline V gives CDR1 SGHNT, CDR2 YYREEE (reference sequence). The junction had 8 bases not matched to a gene; V was cut back by 0 bases and J by 6 bases. CDR3 length equals 17 residues. The CDR3 bases are TGTGCCAGCAGCTTGGGACGGACAGGGGGGTACGCCGGGGAGCTGTTTTTT. Protein product: CASSLGRTGGYAGELFF.

This clone was observed a few times. This chain links TRBV6-6 with TRBJ2-1, with unresolved D. The length of the CDR3 is 13 residues. Trimming took off 7 bases at V and 4 bases at J, with 11 bases between the two ends. The V gene's germline CDR1 is MNHNY and CDR2 SVGAGI (reference sequence). CDR3 amino acids: CASKKHCYNEQFF. In nucleotides, the CDR3 is TGTGCCAGCAAGAAACACTGTTACAATGAGCAGTTCTTC.

V is TRBV11-2 and J is TRBJ2-6; TRBD1 is a possible D gene (6 bases). Germline V CDR1 and CDR2: SGHAT, FQNNGV. Trimming stripped 5 bases from V and 13 bases from J, with 18 bases between. The CDR3 sequence is 14 residues long. CDR3 coding DNA: TGTGCCAGCAGCATCCTGACAGGTCTCAGAGTCCTGACTTTC. Translating gives CASSILTGLRVLTF.

The J gene is TRBJ1-4, the V gene TRBV6-5, with 8 bases lining up with TRBD1. Trimming removed 6 bases from V and 4 bases from J; junction bases left unmatched: 4. This CDR3 has 14 amino acids. Germline V gene data show CDR1 as MNHEY and CDR2 as SVGAGI. The CDR3: CASRPQGGNEKLFF. CDR3 DNA sequence: TGTGCCAGCAGACCACAGGGGGGTAATGAAAAACTGTTTTTT.

The J gene is TRBJ1-4, the V gene TRBV2; D is unclear. The CDR3 loop spans 14 amino acids. Germline V gene data show CDR1 as SNHLY and CDR2 as FYNNEI. The V end lost 3 bases, the J end lost 8 bases, and 13 bases lay between the germline ends. The CDR3 DNA sequence: TGTGCCAGCAGTGATCCCAGGTGGAGGGAAAAACTGTTTTTT. It encodes CASSDPRWREKLFF. Combining the CDR3 with reference TRBV2 and TRBJ1-4 gives the whole variable domain EPEVTQTPSHQVTQMGQEVILRCVPISNHLYFYWYRQILGQKVEFLVSFYNNEISEKSEIFDDQFSVERPDGSNFTLKIRSTKLEDSAMYFCASSDPRWREKLFFGSGTQLSVL.

The J gene is TRBJ1-1, the V gene TRBV2, with unresolved D. CDR1 and CDR2 (germline): SNHLY, FYNNEI. V lost 6 bases to trimming and J lost 3 bases, with 8 bases between them. This CDR3 has 12 amino acids. The CDR3 coding sequence is TGTGCCAGCAGAAGATCGGACACTGAAGCTTTCTTT. This sequence encodes CASRRSDTEAFF.

V usage is TRBV6-5 and J usage is TRBJ2-7; D not resolved. V dropped 6 bases and J dropped 5 bases, with 8 bases sitting between them. The CDR3 spans 11 residues. CDR1 MNHEY and CDR2 SVGAGI come from the germline V gene. The CDR3 here is CASSSWDEQYF. The CDR3 region has the DNA TGTGCCAGCAGCTCCTGGGACGAGCAGTACTTC.

CDR3 in DNA: TGCAGCGTAACTAGAGGAGGCTACACCTTC. It encodes CSVTRGGYTF. V is TRBV20-1 and J is TRBJ1-2; D is uncertain. The CDR3 covers 10 residues. Germline V lookup: CDR1 DFQATT, CDR2 SNEGSKA (reference sequence).

This rearrangement joins TRBV14 to TRBJ2-5, with D perhaps matching TRBD2 (5 bases). Germline V gene lookup returns CDR1 SGHDN and CDR2 FVKESK. V gave up 0 bases and J gave up 2 bases, with 16 bases separating them. The CDR3 has 17 amino acids. DNA for the CDR3: TGTGCCAGCAGCCAAGATAGAACTTCTAGCATTCAAGAGACCCAGTACTTC. It specifies CASSQDRTSSIQETQYF.

V gene TRBV2 combines with J gene TRBJ2-4, with 12 bases matching TRBD2. This CDR3 comprises 16 residues. V shed 6 bases and J 8 bases; nucleotides not matched to a gene: 11. Germline V gene lookup returns CDR1 SNHLY and CDR2 FYNNEI. The CDR3 DNA reads TGTGCCAGCAGGGCTCTAGCGGGGGGGGGAAACCACATTCAGTACTTC. Translation: CASRALAGGGNHIQYF.

V is TRBV7-9 and J is TRBJ1-1; TRBD1 is a possible D gene (6 bases). CDR1 is SEHNR and CDR2 is FQNEAQ in the germline V gene (reference sequence). There are 9 residues in the CDR3. Trimming removed 10 bases from V and 11 bases from J, with 11 bases in between. Written as DNA, the CDR3 is TGTGCCATAGGGCAGGGGGCTTTCTTT. The encoded protein is CAIGQGAFF.

The J gene is TRBJ2-2, the V gene TRBV18; D remains ambiguous. This CDR3 is 13 amino acids long. The germline CDR1 and CDR2 sequences are KGHSH and LQKENI. V lost 5 bases, J lost 6 bases, and 10 bases lay in between. The CDR3 reads CASSSAGAGELFF. CDR3 bases: TGTGCCAGCTCATCCGCCGGTGCCGGGGAGCTGTTTTTT.

The chain joins TRBV2 to TRBJ1-1; D might be TRBD1 (6 bases). The CDR3 has 14 amino acids. V shed 8 bases and J shed 5 bases, with 18 bases lying between them. The V gene's germline CDR1 is SNHLY and CDR2 FYNNEI. CDR3 sequence (DNA): TGTGCCAGCGGGGGCCCTCCTATGGGGACTGAAGCTTTCTTT. It yields the protein CASGGPPMGTEAFF.

This clone was recorded once. The chain joins TRBV7-9 to TRBJ1-2; TRBD1 aligns across 10 bases. V was pared by 6 bases and J by 5 bases, with 12 bases of the junction left unmatched. CDR3 length: 16 residues. Germline V lookup: CDR1 SEHNR, CDR2 FQNEAQ (reference sequence). The CDR3 sequence: CASSPTGTGVNYGYTF. CDR3 sequence (DNA): TGTGCCAGCAGTCCGACCGGGACAGGGGTGAATTATGGCTACACCTTC.

This clone was observed once. The rearrangement links TRBV18 to TRBJ2-2; 7 bases match TRBD1. CDR1 KGHSH and CDR2 LQKENI come from the germline V gene. V shed 3 bases, J shed 3 bases, and the junction held 10 bases outside the gene matches. This CDR3 has 17 residues. CDR3 DNA sequence: TGTGCCAGCTCACCCTTAAAACGACAGGGAGACACCGGGGAGCTGTTTTTT. Translation: CASSPLKRQGDTGELFF. The full variable domain, in which reference TRBV18 and TRBJ2-2 provide the parts outside the CDR3, is NAGVMQNPRHLVRRRGQEARLRCSPMKGHSHVYWYRQLPEEGLKFMVYLQKENIIDESGMPKERFSAEFPKEGPSILRIQQVVRGDSAAYFCASSPLKRQGDTGELFFGEGSRLTVL.

The table lists this clone with a few counts. The rearrangement uses TRBV7-9 and TRBJ1-2; D gene unclear. Germline assignment: CDR1 SEHNR and CDR2 FQNEAQ (reference sequence). CDR3 length: 13 residues. The V and J ends lost 1 base and 7 bases respectively, with 10 bases between them. The CDR3 region has the DNA TGTGCCAGCAGCTTAGGAGGCGGTGCTGGCTACACCTTC. The encoded protein is CASSLGGGAGYTF.